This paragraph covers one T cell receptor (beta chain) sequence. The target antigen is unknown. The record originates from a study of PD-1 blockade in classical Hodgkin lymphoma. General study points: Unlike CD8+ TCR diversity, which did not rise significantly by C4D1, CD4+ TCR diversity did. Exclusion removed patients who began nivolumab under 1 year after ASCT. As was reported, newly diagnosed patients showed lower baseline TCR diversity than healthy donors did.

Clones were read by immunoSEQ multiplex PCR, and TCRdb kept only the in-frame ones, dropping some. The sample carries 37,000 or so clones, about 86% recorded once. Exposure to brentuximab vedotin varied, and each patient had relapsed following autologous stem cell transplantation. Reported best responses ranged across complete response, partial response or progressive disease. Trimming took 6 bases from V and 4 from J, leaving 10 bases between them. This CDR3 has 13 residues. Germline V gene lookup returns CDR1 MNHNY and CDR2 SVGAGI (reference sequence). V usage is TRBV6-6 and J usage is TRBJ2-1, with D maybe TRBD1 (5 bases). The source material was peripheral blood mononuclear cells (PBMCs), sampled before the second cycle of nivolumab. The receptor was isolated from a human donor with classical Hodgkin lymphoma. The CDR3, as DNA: TGTGCCAGCAGAGCTACAGGTTACAATGAGCAGTTCTTC. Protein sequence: CASRATGYNEQFF.